Below, 25 T cell receptor beta chains from the same sample are listed, as sequenced in a study of breast tumors, draining lymph nodes, adjacent tissues (dated by TCRdb to about 2016). Lymph node samples came from the axillary draining lymph nodes of breast cancer patients. Library construction relied on multiplex PCR. Data came from an Illumina HiSeq 2000. Using fastp at Q25 and MiXCR, TCRdb reprocessed the public reads and kept productive beta chains. CDR3 protein sequences are deduplicated, and each keeps its most common genes and DNA. Here the sample has fewer than 200,000 distinct CDR3 sequences; about 30% occur a single time. The top ten hold 3.8% of the sample. The sample consisted of axillary lymph node tissue. Source of these receptors: a female donor with breast cancer. Some clones in this sample may be carry-over from other donors' samples.

In regard to this clonotype: The conserved phenylalanine or tryptophan is not found at the CDR3 terminus, so this likely reflects a read error. The chain links TRBV9 to TRBJ2-7; a possible D gene is TRBD1 (5 bases). CDR3 length equals 13 residues. CDR1 and CDR2 (germline): SGDLS, YYNGEE. The CDR3 protein is CARSPPRGYEQYS. In DNA, the CDR3 is TGTGCCCGCAGCCCTCCAAGGGGCTACGAGCAGTACTCC.

This clonotype was found many times. The chain links TRBV11-3 to TRBJ2-7; D uncertain. CDR1 is SGHNT and CDR2 is YENEEA in the germline V gene. The V gene lost 3 bases and the J gene lost 3 bases, with 12 bases spanning the gap. This CDR3 is built from 14 residues. As DNA, the CDR3 is TGTGCCAGCAGCTTGGGCGGACGGAGCTACGAGCAGTACTTC. This gives the protein CASSLGGRSYEQYF. The full variable domain, in which reference TRBV11-3 and TRBJ2-7 provide the parts outside the CDR3, is EAGVVQSPRYKIIEKKQPVAFWCNPISGHNTLYWYLQNLGQGPELLIRYENEEAVDDSQLPKDRFSAERLKGVDSTLKIQPAELGDSAVYLCASSLGGRSYEQYFGPGTRLTVT.

CDR3 in amino acids: CASSSGSGETQYF. CDR3 DNA: TGTGCCAGCAGTAGCGGGAGTGGTGAGACCCAGTACTTC. The V gene is TRBV9, the J gene TRBJ2-5; TRBD2 agrees at 9 bases. The CDR3 covers 13 residues. J gave up 5 bases and V 5 bases, and 4 bases lay outside the gene matches. Germline lookup yields CDR1 SGDLS and CDR2 YYNGEE.

This clonotype has only a few counts. The rearrangement uses TRBV30 and TRBJ1-1; D is undetermined. The CDR3 is 11 amino acids. Germline values: CDR1 GTSNPN, CDR2 SVGIG (reference sequence). The V end lost 2 bases, the J end lost 1 base, and 2 bases lay between the germline ends. CDR3 nucleotides: TGTGCCTGGAGTAGGAACACTGAAGCTTTCTTT. The encoded protein is CAWSRNTEAFF.

This clonotype was seen at least ten times. The J gene is TRBJ2-7, the V gene TRBV11-2; 9 nucleotides agree with TRBD2. The length of the CDR3 is 17 residues. The J segment lost 0 bases and the V segment lost 1 base, leaving 7 bases of the junction unmatched. CDR1 is SGHAT and CDR2 is FQNNGV in the germline V gene. CDR3 region: CASSLGPSGVTSYEQYF. The CDR3 nucleotides read TGTGCCAGCAGCTTAGGTCCTAGCGGGGTCACCTCCTACGAGCAGTACTTC. The full variable domain, its missing parts supplied by reference TRBV11-2 and TRBJ2-7, is EAGVAQSPRYKIIEKRQSVAFWCNPISGHATLYWYQQILGQGPKLLIQFQNNGVVDDSQLPKDRFSAERLKGVDSTLKIQPAKLEDSAVYLCASSLGPSGVTSYEQYFGPGTRLTVT.

This clonotype was recorded many times. The J gene is TRBJ2-3, the V gene TRBV10-3; D ambiguous. Trimming took 5 bases from V and 3 from J, leaving 3 bases between them. CDR1 and CDR2 from the germline V gene are ENHRY and SYGVKD. The CDR3 sequence is 11 residues long. CDR3 sequence reads: CAISNTDTQYF. The CDR3 coding sequence is TGTGCCATCAGTAATACAGATACGCAGTATTTT.

This clonotype was counted ten times or more. The chain employs TRBV11-1 and TRBJ2-3; 7 bases agree with TRBD1. This CDR3 has 14 residues. V shed 5 bases and J 0 bases; nucleotides not matched to a gene: 2. Germline V lookup: CDR1 SGHAT, CDR2 FQDESV (reference sequence). The CDR3 region has the DNA TGTGCCAGCAGCCTGGGACAGAGCACAGATACGCAGTATTTT. Its protein product is CASSLGQSTDTQYF.

This clonotype came up many times. This chain joins TRBV14 and TRBJ1-2; 10 bases are shared with TRBD1. The CDR3 loop spans 15 amino acids. Germline CDR1 reads SGHDN; CDR2 reads FVKESK. Unmatched junction bases numbered 9, after V lost 4 bases and J lost 7 bases. The CDR3 nucleotides read TGTGCCAGCAGCCTAACGGGACAGGGGACGAGTGGCTACACCTTC. Translating gives CASSLTGQGTSGYTF.

This rearrangement joins TRBV5-1 to TRBJ1-2; D perhaps matches TRBD1 (6 bases). CDR1 and CDR2 from the germline V gene are SGHRS and YFSETQ. V was pared by 4 bases and J by 12 bases, with 16 bases between. The CDR3 spans 12 residues. CDR3 residues: CASSRYRAGNTF. The CDR3, as DNA: TGCGCCAGCAGCCGTTACAGGGCCGGAAACACCTTC.

This clonotype showed up many times. This sequence joins TRBV4-1 and TRBJ2-7; D might be TRBD1 or TRBD2, each matching 5 bases. Germline CDR1 MGHRA, CDR2 YSYEKL. This CDR3 region has 15 residues. The V end was cut by 3 bases, the J end by 7 bases, with 19 bases between. CDR3 in amino acids: CASSQGRDPPLEQYF. The CDR3 nucleotides read TGCGCCAGCAGCCAGGGCCGGGACCCTCCCCTAGAGCAGTACTTC.

The chain joins TRBV28 to TRBJ1-5, with no clear D. Germline values: CDR1 MDHEN, CDR2 SYDVKM. V was cut by 2 bases and J by 0 bases, with 14 bases left in between. The CDR3 has 17 residues. DNA of the CDR3: TGTGCCAGCAGTTTAGGAACTAGTATCGCTAGCAATCAGCCCCAGCATTTT. Amino acids: CASSLGTSIASNQPQHF.

This clonotype was recorded only once. The CDR3 coding sequence is TGCGCCAGCAGCCGGACAGGGGTGTCGAACGAGCAGTACTTC. It is translated as CASSRTGVSNEQYF. This chain uses TRBV4-1 with TRBJ2-7, with 9 bases fitting TRBD1. CDR3 size: 14 residues. Germline V gene sequence: CDR1 MGHRA, CDR2 YSYEKL. V lost 4 bases and J lost 5; bases outside the gene matches: 6.

This clonotype showed up many times. V usage is TRBV20-1 and J usage is TRBJ2-1, with 10 positions matching TRBD2. J was trimmed by 8 bases and V by 1 base; bases with no gene match: 5. The CDR3 is made up of 14 amino acids. Germline lookup yields CDR1 DFQATT and CDR2 SNEGSKA (reference sequence). CDR3 region: CSARAPSGSYEQFF. CDR3 in DNA: TGCAGTGCTAGAGCACCTAGCGGGAGCTATGAGCAGTTCTTC.

In its sample, this clonotype was seen many times. The chain recombines TRBV11-3 with TRBJ2-3; 9 bases line up with TRBD2. V trimming: 3 bases; J trimming: 4 bases; junction bases outside the gene matches: 8. CDR1 SGHNT and CDR2 YENEEA come from the germline V gene. This CDR3 spans 16 amino acids. Here the CDR3 DNA reads TGTGCCAGCAGCTTCCTGTCTGCGGGGGGGCCAGATACGCAGTATTTT. Residues: CASSFLSAGGPDTQYF.

This clonotype was observed a few times. This could be a read error, since a much larger clone is one nucleotide away. The chain combines TRBV20-1 with TRBJ1-2; D ambiguous. Germline CDR1 is DFQATT and CDR2 is SNEGSKA (reference sequence). The CDR3 contains 12 residues. The CDR3 reads CSLRNSNYGSTF. CDR3 in DNA: TGCAGTCTCCGTAACTCTAACTATGGCTCCACCTTC.

In its sample, this clonotype was seen many times. The chain joins TRBV5-6 to TRBJ2-3; D gene uncertain. CDR3 length: 13 amino acids. With 4 bases removed from V and 4 bases from J, the gap between germline ends came to 10 bases. CDR1 is SGHDT and CDR2 is YYEEEE in the germline V gene. CDR3: CASSHLRSDTQYF. The CDR3, as DNA: TGTGCCAGCAGCCACCTGAGGTCAGATACGCAGTATTTT.

The chain uses TRBV7-9 and TRBJ2-5; D is tentatively TRBD1 or TRBD2 (6 bases each). This CDR3 contains 15 residues. Germline CDR1 SEHNR, CDR2 FQNEAQ (reference sequence). V was clipped by 1 base and J by 3 bases, with 12 bases between them. The CDR3 DNA reads TGTGCCAGCAGCTTAGGGGGGGCTCCAAAAGAGACCCAGTACTTC. Translation gives CASSLGGAPKETQYF.

There are a few counts of this clonotype. The chain carries TRBV7-2 and TRBJ1-1; D perhaps matches TRBD1 (6 bases). Between the trimmed V and J ends, which lost 5 bases and 3 bases, there was a span of 16 bases. Per the germline V gene, CDR1 is SGHTA and CDR2 is FQGNSA. CDR3 length equals 15 residues. Here the CDR3 reads CASSGRGPPDTEAFF. DNA of the CDR3: TGTGCCAGCAGCGGGCGGGGGCCACCGGACACTGAAGCTTTCTTT. Based on the CDR3 plus reference TRBV7-2 and TRBJ1-1, the full variable domain is GAGVSQSPSNKVTEKGKDVELRCDPISGHTALYWYRQSLGQGLEFLIYFQGNSAPDKSGLPSDRFSAERTGGSVSTLTIQRTQQEDSAVYLCASSGRGPPDTEAFFGQGTRLTVV.

In its sample, this clonotype was seen many times. The chain has TRBV6-6 and TRBJ2-4; D might be TRBD1 (5 bases). CDR3 length: 15 residues. Germline V gives CDR1 MNHNY, CDR2 SVGAGI (reference sequence). The germline V and J ends were trimmed by 7 bases and 4 bases, with 17 bases remaining between them. The CDR3 region has the DNA TGTGCCAGCACCAAAATAGACAGAAAGAAAAACATTCAGTACTTC. Translated, it gives CASTKIDRKKNIQYF.

As to this clonotype: This clone may be a read error of a much larger clone one base away. Because it lacks the conserved phenylalanine or tryptophan at the end, this CDR3 is likely a read error. This rearrangement joins TRBV6-5 to TRBJ1-5, with a weak D call TRBD1 (5 bases). V gave up 0 bases and J gave up 5 bases, with 17 bases separating them. The CDR3 is 17 residues long. Looked up from germline, CDR1 is MNHEY and CDR2 is SVGAGI. CDR3 coding DNA: TGTGCCAGCAGTTACTCAGGGGTCAGGCTCGAGGATCAGCCCCAGCATCTT. Translated, it gives CASSYSGVRLEDQPQHL.

This clonotype has at least ten counts. The rearrangement links TRBV7-9 to TRBJ1-5; D gene uncertain. V lost 5 bases and J 0 bases, leaving 5 bases between the germline ends. The germline V gene has CDR1 SEHNR and CDR2 FQNEAQ (reference sequence). The CDR3 is 13 amino acids. The CDR3 DNA is TGTGCCAGCAGCGGAGCTAGCAATCAGCCCCAGCATTTT. Protein: CASSGASNQPQHF. Looking up the rest from reference TRBV7-9 and TRBJ1-5 gives the full variable domain: DTGVSQNPRHKITKRGQNVTFRCDPISEHNRLYWYRQTLGQGPEFLTYFQNEAQLEKSRLLSDRFSAERPKGSFSTLEIQRTEQGDSAMYLCASSGASNQPQHFGDGTRLSIL.

This clonotype was recorded at least ten times. The rearrangement joins TRBV5-8 to TRBJ1-2; 8 positions agree with TRBD1. The CDR3 has 15 amino acids. J lost 6 bases, V lost 2 bases, and 9 bases had no gene match. CDR1 is SGHTS, CDR2 YDEGEE, per germline. CDR3 bases: TGTGCCAGCAGCTTAGGACAGGGCCTGGTGGATGGCTACACCTTC. Its protein product is CASSLGQGLVDGYTF.

As for this clonotype: The conserved phenylalanine or tryptophan normally closing the CDR3 is absent here, so this likely arose from a read error. The chain employs TRBV19 and TRBJ2-7; 11 bases are a match to TRBD2. The CDR3 loop spans 16 amino acids. With V trimmed by 5 bases and J by 2 bases, 8 bases remained unmatched. CDR1 and CDR2 (germline): LNHDA, SQIVND (reference sequence). CDR3 residues: CASSVSGLAATYEQYL. The CDR3 DNA follows: TGTGCCAGTAGTGTCTCGGGACTAGCGGCGACCTACGAGCAGTACCTC.

This clonotype showed up many times. The DNA of the CDR3 is TGCGCCAGCAGCTTATGGACTAGCTCCTACGAGCAGTACTTC. Amino acids: CASSLWTSSYEQYF. The V gene is TRBV5-1, the J gene TRBJ2-7; 7 bases agree with TRBD2. Germline assignment: CDR1 SGHRS and CDR2 YFSETQ. J was trimmed by 0 bases and V by 2 bases; bases with no gene match: 2. CDR3 length equals 14 residues.

This clonotype was counted ten times or more. V usage is TRBV5-1 and J usage is TRBJ2-5, with 9 bases fitting TRBD2. Germline assignment: CDR1 SGHRS and CDR2 YFSETQ. Trimming cost V 0 bases and J 5 bases; bases outside gene matches: 8. This CDR3 region has 16 residues. CDR3 sequence (DNA): TGCGCCAGCAGCTTGGCCCCCGCGGGGGGGCCGGAGACCCAGTACTTC. Residues: CASSLAPAGGPETQYF. Full variable domain (missing parts from reference TRBV5-1 and TRBJ2-5): KAGVTQTPRYLIKTRGQQVTLSCSPISGHRSVSWYQQTPGQGLQFLFEYFSETQRNKGNFPGRFSGRQFSNSRSEMNVSTLELGDSALYLCASSLAPAGGPETQYFGPGTRLLVL.